These 7 T cell receptor beta chains originate from one sample sequenced in a study of T cells in Graves' hyperthyroidism and ophthalmopathy. Amplification of TCR beta CDR3 regions used RNA as the template. HTBI primers were used for first-round RT-PCR of the TCR CDR3. Each CDR3 protein gets one entry after TCRdb re-called the multiplex PCR reads with MiXCR. The table records about 260,000 distinct CDR3 sequences, approximately 20% of them present only once. Specimen: blood. These TCRs come from a man aged 25-45 years with Graves' ophthalmopathy.

This clonotype was observed once. The chain recombines TRBV30 with TRBJ2-4; TRBD1 matches at 7 bases. V was pared by 3 bases and J by 0 bases, with 11 bases of the junction left unmatched. The CDR3 is 17 amino acids. The V gene's germline CDR1 is GTSNPN and CDR2 SVGIG (reference sequence). CDR3 sequence (DNA): TGTGCCTGGAGCAGTAACAGGGGCGTTATAGCCAAAAACATTCAGTACTTC. Protein product: CAWSSNRGVIAKNIQYF.

This clonotype was counted ten times or more. The gene calls are TRBV18 and TRBJ2-5; D is unresolved. V was trimmed by 2 bases and J by 4 bases, leaving 8 bases between them. The CDR3 consists of 13 residues. CDR1 is KGHSH, CDR2 LQKENI, per germline. Here the CDR3 reads CASSPDIVETQYF. CDR3 bases: TGTGCCAGCTCACCAGACATAGTAGAGACCCAGTACTTC.

This clonotype was found many times. The chain recombines TRBV7-2 with TRBJ2-7; D is ambiguous. Trimming removed 2 bases at V and 5 bases at J, with 10 bases between. Germline values: CDR1 SGHTA, CDR2 FQGNSA. The CDR3 consists of 13 residues. The chain's CDR3 is CASSLPQYHEQYF. The DNA of the CDR3 is TGTGCCAGCAGCTTACCCCAGTATCACGAGCAGTACTTC.

V is TRBV7-9 and J is TRBJ2-2; 8 bases fit TRBD2. The CDR3 has 16 residues. Trimming cost V 5 bases and J 6 bases; bases outside gene matches: 11. CDR1 SEHNR and CDR2 FQNEAQ come from the germline V gene (reference sequence). CDR3 loop: CASSPGSGSVAGELFF. The CDR3 nucleotides are TGTGCCAGCAGCCCCGGCAGCGGGAGTGTCGCCGGGGAGCTGTTTTTT.

The chain is built from TRBV6-5 and TRBJ1-6; 7 bases agree with TRBD1. V trimming: 4 bases; J trimming: 7 bases; junction bases outside the gene matches: 7. This CDR3 region has 15 residues. Germline V CDR1 and CDR2: MNHEY, SVGAGI. CDR3 coding DNA: TGTGCCAGCAGTTCCACGGACAGGATCAATTCACCCCTCCACTTT. Amino acids: CASSSTDRINSPLHF.

The V gene is TRBV20-1, the J gene TRBJ1-3; D unresolved. The CDR3 runs 14 residues. Germline V gives CDR1 DFQATT, CDR2 SNEGSKA (reference sequence). The V end lost 0 bases, the J end lost 0 bases, and 6 bases lay between the germline ends. CDR3 bases: TGCAGTGCTAGAGATCTAGTCTCTGGAAACACCATATATTTT. Its translation is CSARDLVSGNTIYF.

This sequence joins TRBV10-2 and TRBJ2-2, with D tentatively TRBD2 (6 bases). The germline V gene encodes CDR1 WSHSY and CDR2 SAAADI. Trimming left V 7 bases short and J 3 bases short, with 15 bases between. This CDR3 spans 15 amino acids. CDR3 nucleotide sequence: TGCGCCAGCACCCCGGAGGGATATTACACCGGGGAGCTGTTTTTT. Amino acid sequence: CASTPEGYYTGELFF.